The 31 T cell receptor beta chains below all came from one sample that was sequenced in a study of graft-versus-host responses after intestinal transplantation. Their recognized antigens are unknown. Sequenced by immunoSEQ multiplex PCR; TCRdb stores in-frame clones only, minus some. Of 95,000 to 110,000 clones listed, 93% are singletons. The input for sequencing was unstimulated CD8+ T cells sorted from spleen or lymph node cells, taken before intestinal transplant. All receptors come from a human donor who received an intestinal transplant.

The V call is TRBV6-5, the J call TRBJ2-7; no firm D call. The CDR3 extends over 13 amino acids. Germline assignment: CDR1 MNHEY and CDR2 SVGAGI. The germline V and J ends were trimmed by 5 bases and 7 bases, with 15 bases remaining between them. The CDR3 here is CASSPLTAEEQYF. The CDR3 nucleotides read TGTGCCAGCAGTCCCCTGACCGCAGAGGAGCAGTACTTC.

The chain couples TRBV13 to TRBJ2-7; 7 nucleotides match TRBD1. The germline V gene has CDR1 PRHDT and CDR2 FYEKMQ (reference sequence). Trimming cost V 5 bases and J 2 bases; bases outside gene matches: 3. This CDR3 spans 13 amino acids. The CDR3 sequence is CASSGQVTYEQYF. The CDR3 nucleotides read TGTGCCAGCAGCGGACAGGTTACCTACGAGCAGTACTTC.

The V and J genes are TRBV19 and TRBJ1-2; weak D call: TRBD1 (5 bases). The germline gives CDR1 LNHDA, CDR2 SQIVND (reference sequence). Trimming cost V 4 bases and J 0 bases, with 12 bases left between them. The CDR3 runs 15 residues. CDR3 sequence reads: CASSTTEYSNYGYTF. The CDR3 DNA reads TGTGCCAGTAGTACGACAGAGTATTCTAACTATGGCTACACCTTC.

This rearrangement joins TRBV19 to TRBJ2-1; no firm D call. The V and J ends lost 1 base and 6 bases respectively, with 13 bases between them. The CDR3 runs 15 residues. Per germline, CDR1 LNHDA and CDR2 SQIVND (reference sequence). CDR3 nucleotide sequence: TGTGCCAGTAGTATAGTGGGCCAGGTCAGCAATGAGCAGTTCTTC. It translates to CASSIVGQVSNEQFF.

This clone appeared a single time. The rearrangement joins TRBV6-1 to TRBJ1-1; the D is unclear. The V gene lost 6 bases and the J gene lost 0 bases, with 14 bases spanning the gap. This CDR3 region has 15 residues. Germline CDR1 and CDR2: MNHNS and SASEGT. This chain's CDR3 is CASSPVLGLNTEAFF. The CDR3 DNA reads TGTGCCAGCAGCCCAGTCTTAGGGTTGAACACTGAAGCTTTCTTT.

The V and J genes are TRBV7-9 and TRBJ2-1; 7 bases agree with TRBD2. J was trimmed by 8 bases and V by 6 bases; bases with no gene match: 7. Germline CDR1 reads SEHNR; CDR2 reads FQNEAQ (reference sequence). The length of the CDR3 is 13 residues. The CDR3 nucleotides read TGTGCCAGCAGGCCTGGACTAGACCATGAGCAGTTCTTC. This codes for CASRPGLDHEQFF.

J is TRBJ1-2 and V is TRBV29-1; D might be TRBD1 (5 bases). CDR3 length: 9 amino acids. Trimming cost V 4 bases and J 8 bases, with 5 bases left between them. CDR1 and CDR2 from the germline V gene are SQVTM and ANQGSEA. The CDR3 is CSVGGGYTF. The CDR3 DNA reads as TGCAGCGTTGGGGGGGGCTACACCTTC.

This clone turned up a few times. The CDR3 spells CASSLGAEQYF. The CDR3 nucleotides read TGTGCCAGCAGTTTGGGCGCCGAGCAGTACTTC. This chain links TRBV28 with TRBJ2-7; D remains ambiguous. Germline V gene lookup returns CDR1 MDHEN and CDR2 SYDVKM. The CDR3 is made up of 11 amino acids. Trimming pared 3 bases from V and 6 bases from J, leaving 6 bases between.

The chain uses TRBV6-5 and TRBJ2-7; 7 nucleotides agree with TRBD1. This CDR3 has 15 amino acids. Trimming cost V 2 bases and J 2 bases; bases outside gene matches: 6. CDR1 and CDR2 from the germline V gene are MNHEY and SVGAGI. The CDR3 DNA reads TGTGCCAGCAGTTACCGGAGACAGGGTGCCTACGAGCAGTACTTC. Its translation: CASSYRRQGAYEQYF.

The genes are TRBV5-4 and TRBJ2-7; a possible D gene is TRBD2 (5 bases). CDR1 is SGHNT and CDR2 is YYREEE in the germline V gene (reference sequence). V dropped 4 bases and J dropped 2 bases, with 10 bases sitting between them. The CDR3 spans 13 residues. The CDR3: CASSPWGAYEQYF. CDR3 sequence (DNA): TGTGCCAGCAGCCCCTGGGGAGCCTACGAGCAGTACTTC. Using reference TRBV5-4 and TRBJ2-7 for the parts outside the CDR3, the full variable domain is ETGVTQSPTHLIKTRGQQVTLRCSSQSGHNTVSWYQQALGQGPQFIFQYYREEENGRGNFPPRFSGLQFPNYSSELNVNALELDDSALYLCASSPWGAYEQYFGPGTRLTVT.

This rearrangement joins TRBV4-1 to TRBJ1-2; tentative D call: TRBD1 (6 bases). The V and J ends lost 4 bases and 6 bases respectively, with 24 bases between them. The CDR3 spans 17 residues. In germline, CDR1 is MGHRA, CDR2 YSYEKL. DNA of the CDR3: TGCGCCAGCAGCCGAGGGGGAGAACTCAGGGGCAGGGATGGCTACACCTTC. This translates into CASSRGGELRGRDGYTF.

V and J are TRBV21-1 and TRBJ1-1. TRBV21-1 is classified as a pseudogene. This CDR3 has 19 amino acids. For the CDR3, the DNA is TGTGCCAGCAGCAAAGCGGTGGAAGATCCACCCTACATGAACACTGAAGCTTTCTTT. The encoded protein is CASSKAVEDPPYMNTEAFF.

CDR3 amino acids: CASSATQVHGYTF. Here the CDR3 DNA reads TGTGCCAGCAGCGCCACCCAGGTGCATGGCTACACCTTC. This sequence joins TRBV7-9 and TRBJ1-2, with D uncertain. Germline lookup yields CDR1 SEHNR and CDR2 FQNEAQ (reference sequence). V lost 5 bases to trimming and J lost 6 bases, with 13 bases between them. The CDR3 spans 13 residues.

Worth noting for this clone: The junction and the germline gene differ at one end; a read error may be behind it. This chain links TRBV7-3 with TRBJ2-7, with D possibly matching TRBD2 (5 bases). The germline CDR1 and CDR2 sequences are SGHTA and FQGTGA. The CDR3 runs to 15 residues. This chain's CDR3 is CANSSSSFMGYEQYF. In nucleotides, the CDR3 is TGTGCCAACAGCTCCTCTAGCTTTATGGGCTACGAGCAGTACTTC.

The chain recombines TRBV2 with TRBJ2-1; D perhaps matches TRBD2 (5 bases). The CDR3 is 13 amino acids. V dropped 5 bases and J dropped 4 bases, with 9 bases sitting between them. Germline CDR1 reads SNHLY; CDR2 reads FYNNEI. The CDR3 nucleotides read TGTGCCAGCAGTTGGACTGGATACAATGAGCAGTTCTTC. It encodes CASSWTGYNEQFF.

This clone has just a few counts. The V gene is TRBV4-1, the J gene TRBJ2-7, with a weak D call TRBD1 (6 bases). Trimming cost V 1 base and J 7 bases, with 17 bases left between them. Germline V gene data show CDR1 as MGHRA and CDR2 as YSYEKL. This CDR3 contains 15 residues. The CDR3 bases are TGCGCCAGCAGCCAAGGGGCACAGGGACGAGAGGAGCAGTACTTC. This codes for CASSQGAQGREEQYF.

The chain joins TRBV7-8 to TRBJ2-3; perhaps TRBD2 as D (6 bases). The CDR3 contains 16 residues. Germline V CDR1 and CDR2: SGHVS, FQNEAQ. Trimming cost V 4 bases and J 1 base, with 15 bases left between them. The CDR3 DNA reads TGTGCCAGCAGCTCCATGAGCGGGCGGGGCACAGATACGCAGTATTTT. It encodes CASSSMSGRGTDTQYF.

This rearrangement joins TRBV7-8 to TRBJ1-2; 7 nucleotides match TRBD1. The V segment lost 5 bases and the J segment 4 bases; nucleotides outside the gene matches: 7. This CDR3 is 14 amino acids long. Germline assignment: CDR1 SGHVS and CDR2 FQNEAQ. The CDR3, as DNA: TGTGCCAGCAGCGTTGGACAGGAGGGCTATGGCTACACCTTC. This encodes CASSVGQEGYGYTF.

J is TRBJ2-3 and V is TRBV9; a weak D match, TRBD1 (7 bases). V lost 10 bases and J lost 0, with 18 bases in between. From germline, CDR1 is SGDLS and CDR2 YYNGEE. CDR3 size: 15 residues. For the CDR3, the DNA is TGTGCCTCCCAGGGGGGAGGCATTAGCACAGATACGCAGTATTTT. It codes for CASQGGGISTDTQYF.

The chain joins TRBV7-8 to TRBJ1-5; D is perhaps TRBD1 (5 bases). Per the germline V gene, CDR1 is SGHVS and CDR2 is FQNEAQ. V lost 6 bases to trimming and J lost 1 base, with 16 bases between them. This CDR3 has 16 residues. CDR3 nucleotides: TGTGCCAGCAGAATAGGGACGGCAGGGAGCAATCAGCCCCAGCATTTT. Translated: CASRIGTAGSNQPQHF. Using reference TRBV7-8 and TRBJ1-5 for the parts outside the CDR3, the full variable domain is GAGVSQSPRYKVAKRGQDVALRCDPISGHVSLFWYQQALGQGPEFLTYFQNEAQLDKSGLPSDRFFAERPEGSVSTLKIQRTQQEDSAVYLCASRIGTAGSNQPQHFGDGTRLSIL.

The chain carries TRBV5-6 and TRBJ2-4; D call uncertain. The germline V gene encodes CDR1 SGHDT and CDR2 YYEEEE. V lost 4 bases to trimming and J lost 5 bases, with 10 bases between them. This CDR3 has 13 amino acids. CDR3 sequence (DNA): TGTGCCAGCAGCCCGGATCCAGAAAACATTCAGTACTTC. It encodes CASSPDPENIQYF.

This chain uses TRBV27 with TRBJ2-7; D not certain. V was pared by 0 bases and J by 2 bases, with 5 bases between. CDR1 is MNHEY and CDR2 is SMNVEV in the germline V gene (reference sequence). The CDR3 spans 13 residues. The CDR3 DNA reads as TGTGCCAGCAGTTTATCTGTTGCCTACGAGCAGTACTTC. Translating gives CASSLSVAYEQYF.

The J gene is TRBJ2-1, the V gene TRBV27; 8 bases fit TRBD2. This CDR3 region has 14 residues. From germline, CDR1 is MNHEY and CDR2 SMNVEV (reference sequence). V lost 4 bases and J lost 3; bases outside the gene matches: 2. The DNA for the CDR3 is TGTGCCAGCAGTTCCGGGGGGGGCTACAATGAGCAGTTCTTC. Residues: CASSSGGGYNEQFF.

This chain uses TRBV13 with TRBJ1-1, with TRBD1 as a possible D gene (5 bases). Trimming removed 5 bases from V and 3 bases from J, with 25 bases in between. The germline V gene encodes CDR1 PRHDT and CDR2 FYEKMQ (reference sequence). There are 18 residues in the CDR3. CDR3: CASSTTLPGKDLYTEAFF. Here the CDR3 DNA reads TGTGCCAGCAGCACCACCCTTCCAGGGAAGGACCTTTACACTGAAGCTTTCTTT.

In regard to this clone: A read error may produce the germline difference seen at one junction end. The chain couples TRBV5-6 to TRBJ2-5; D call uncertain. Germline lookup yields CDR1 SGHDT and CDR2 YYEEEE. The CDR3 spans 10 residues. DNA for the CDR3: TGTGCCAGCGGCTTGGGGACCCAGTACTTC. Translation: CASGLGTQYF. Based on the CDR3 plus reference TRBV5-6 and TRBJ2-5, the full variable domain is DAGVTQSPTHLIKTRGQQVTLRCSPKSGHDTVSWYQQALGQGPQFIFQYYEEEERQRGNFPDRFSGHQFPNYSSELNVNALLLGDSALYLCASGLGTQYFGPGTRLLVL.

This clone showed up just a few times. This CDR3 reads CASSQTATSYEQYF. The CDR3 DNA reads as TGTGCCAGCTCTCAGACAGCAACTTCCTACGAGCAGTACTTC. The genes are TRBV7-9 and TRBJ2-7; possibly TRBD1 for D (5 bases). CDR1 and CDR2 (germline): SEHNR, FQNEAQ (reference sequence). Deletions cut 8 bases from V and 1 base from J, with 15 bases between. This CDR3 has 14 amino acids. The full variable domain, completed using reference TRBV7-9 and TRBJ2-7, is DTGVSQNPRHKITKRGQNVTFRCDPISEHNRLYWYRQTLGQGPEFLTYFQNEAQLEKSRLLSDRFSAERPKGSFSTLEIQRTEQGDSAMYLCASSQTATSYEQYFGPGTRLTVT.

This clone is a singleton in its sample. V usage is TRBV6-1 and J usage is TRBJ1-2; TRBD1 aligns across 7 bases. V was clipped by 0 bases and J by 3 bases; unmatched bases: 4. The germline CDR1 and CDR2 sequences are MNHNS and SASEGT. The CDR3 runs to 15 residues. Here the CDR3 DNA reads TGTGCCAGCAGTGAAGCGCTAGGGGGCGACTATGGCTACACCTTC. Translation gives CASSEALGGDYGYTF.

In its sample, this clone was seen a few times. This chain connects TRBV10-1 to TRBJ2-2; D is uncertain. Trimming took 2 bases from V and 6 from J, leaving 7 bases between them. The CDR3 runs 13 residues. Germline V gene sequence: CDR1 WNHNN, CDR2 SYGVQD (reference sequence). The CDR3 here is CASSETRPGELFF. In DNA, the CDR3 is TGCGCCAGCAGTGAGACGCGCCCCGGGGAGCTGTTTTTT.

The V and J genes are TRBV29-1 and TRBJ2-1; D gene unclear. The CDR3 has 14 amino acids. The V and J ends lost 2 bases and 2 bases respectively, with 10 bases between them. CDR1 is SQVTM, CDR2 ANQGSEA, per germline. The DNA for the CDR3 is TGCAGCGTTGAATACTACGAGGCCTACAATGAGCAGTTCTTC. Translation gives CSVEYYEAYNEQFF.

The rearrangement links TRBV7-2 to TRBJ1-6; unclear D gene. Trimming removed 6 bases at V and 0 bases at J, with 9 bases between. CDR1 and CDR2 (germline): SGHTA, FQGNSA. The CDR3 sequence is 15 residues long. CDR3 DNA: TGTGCCAGCAGATACCCGAGCTCCTATAATTCACCCCTCCACTTT. This translates into CASRYPSSYNSPLHF.

CDR3 nucleotide sequence: TGCGCCAGCAGCTTGATGGCTAGGGCCGTTGATGAGCAGTACTTC. Translated: CASSLMARAVDEQYF. This chain links TRBV5-1 with TRBJ2-7; no clear D. CDR1 SGHRS and CDR2 YFSETQ come from the germline V gene. V lost 1 base to trimming and J lost 7 bases, with 18 bases between them. CDR3 length: 15 residues. The complete variable domain, with remaining parts taken from reference TRBV5-1 and TRBJ2-7, reads KAGVTQTPRYLIKTRGQQVTLSCSPISGHRSVSWYQQTPGQGLQFLFEYFSETQRNKGNFPGRFSGRQFSNSRSEMNVSTLELGDSALYLCASSLMARAVDEQYFGPGTRLTVT.